This T cell receptor beta chain was observed in a study of early T cells in non-severe SARS-CoV-2 infection. In TCRdb, the 5' RACE reads were re-called with MiXCR into one record per CDR3 protein. The repertoire consists of approximately 100,000 distinct CDR3 sequences, with about 11% occurring once and the leading ten covering around 5.1%. After removal of 4 bases from V and 4 bases from J, the junction contained 7 bases not matched to a gene. The CDR3 consists of 14 residues. Germline CDR1 and CDR2: LNHDA and SQIVND (reference sequence). The specimen was whole blood. This chain connects TRBV19 to TRBJ2-7, with 7 bases matching TRBD1. The origin of this receptor is an adult who was a healthcare worker with PCR-confirmed SARS-CoV-2 infection or an uninfected control (not recorded which). The CDR3 here is CASSTLGQSYEQYF. The DNA for the CDR3 is TGTGCCAGTAGTACCCTGGGACAGTCTTACGAGCAGTACTTC.